These 29 T cell receptor beta chains originate from one sample sequenced in a study of blood T cell repertoires in COVID-19. This table comes from immunoSEQ multiplex PCR, and its TCRdb copy is limited to in-frame clones, with some not included. The top ten hold 0.99% of the sample, which has around 160,000 clones, around 83% seen once. Sequences were obtained from peripheral blood. Receptor source: a man aged 18 to 35 with acute or convalescent COVID-19.

The chain couples TRBV14 to TRBJ1-1, with 7 bases aligning to TRBD1. The trim removed 0 bases at V and 0 bases at J, leaving 4 bases unmatched. This CDR3 is built from 16 residues. Germline V gene lookup returns CDR1 SGHDN and CDR2 FVKESK. This CDR3 is CASSQDRDSLNTEAFF. In nucleotides, the CDR3 is TGTGCCAGCAGCCAAGATCGGGACAGCTTGAACACTGAAGCTTTCTTT. The variable domain in full, with the rest retrieved from reference TRBV14 and TRBJ1-1, is EAGVTQFPSHSVIEKGQTVTLRCDPISGHDNLYWYRRVMGKEIKFLLHFVKESKQDESGMPNNRFLAERTGGTYSTLKVQPAELEDSGVYFCASSQDRDSLNTEAFFGQGTRLTVV.

The J gene is TRBJ2-7, the V gene TRBV6-5; D remains unclear. Germline V CDR1 and CDR2: MNHEY, SVGAGI. The CDR3 loop spans 13 amino acids. Deletions cut 2 bases from V and 6 bases from J, with 11 bases between. The CDR3 sequence is CASSYGFEAEQYF. The CDR3 coding sequence is TGTGCCAGCAGTTACGGGTTCGAGGCCGAGCAGTACTTC.

V is TRBV6-6 and J is TRBJ2-7; D is undetermined. Germline loops: CDR1 MNHNY, CDR2 SVGAGI (reference sequence). Trimming removed 8 bases from V and 4 bases from J, with 12 bases in between. The CDR3 has 12 amino acids. This CDR3 reads CASGSTVYEQYF. DNA of the CDR3: TGTGCCAGCGGGTCTACAGTGTACGAGCAGTACTTC.

The table lists this clone with a few counts. J is TRBJ2-3 and V is TRBV19; D ambiguous. The length of the CDR3 is 12 residues. Trimming took 8 bases from V and 1 from J, leaving 7 bases between them. Germline CDR1 LNHDA, CDR2 SQIVND (reference sequence). This CDR3 is CASSVGTDTQYF. In DNA form, the CDR3 reads TGTGCCAGTTCGGTTGGCACAGATACGCAGTATTTT.

The genes are TRBV7-9 and TRBJ2-5; tentatively, D is TRBD1 (7 bases). V was clipped by 6 bases and J by 6 bases, with 14 bases between them. This CDR3 has 13 residues. Germline lookup yields CDR1 SEHNR and CDR2 FQNEAQ (reference sequence). The CDR3 reads CASSGAGGKTQYF. CDR3 coding DNA: TGTGCCAGCAGTGGGGCAGGGGGGAAGACCCAGTACTTC.

The CDR3 DNA is TGTGCCACCGGGAGGACAGGGGGCTTAGCCGGGGAGCTGTTTTTT. Its protein is CATGRTGGLAGELFF. The chain carries TRBV24-1 and TRBJ2-2; 11 bases agree with TRBD1. Germline lookup yields CDR1 KGHDR and CDR2 SFDVKD. V shed 9 bases and J 6 bases; nucleotides not matched to a gene: 8. CDR3 length: 15 residues.

The chain joins TRBV5-8 to TRBJ2-3, with D possibly being TRBD2 (6 bases). CDR1 SGHTS and CDR2 YDEGEE come from the germline V gene. This CDR3 is 16 amino acids long. V was trimmed by 4 bases and J by 0 bases, leaving 15 bases between them. This CDR3 is CASSLRGTASTDTQYF. Written as DNA, the CDR3 is TGTGCCAGCAGCCTTCGCGGGACTGCTAGCACAGATACGCAGTATTTT. Looking up the rest from reference TRBV5-8 and TRBJ2-3 gives the full variable domain: EAGVTQSPTHLIKTRGQQATLRCSPISGHTSVYWYQQALGLGLQFLLWYDEGEERNRGNFPPRFSGRQFPNYSSELNVNALELEDSALYLCASSLRGTASTDTQYFGPGTRLTVL.

The chain couples TRBV5-1 to TRBJ2-5, with D maybe TRBD1 (5 bases). The CDR3 is made up of 12 amino acids. Germline V gene sequence: CDR1 SGHRS, CDR2 YFSETQ. Trimming took off 5 bases at V and 5 bases at J, with 10 bases between the two ends. The CDR3, as DNA: TGCGCCAGCAGGGAAGGGGCCGAGACCCAGTACTTC. This translates into CASREGAETQYF. Based on the CDR3 plus reference TRBV5-1 and TRBJ2-5, the full variable domain is KAGVTQTPRYLIKTRGQQVTLSCSPISGHRSVSWYQQTPGQGLQFLFEYFSETQRNKGNFPGRFSGRQFSNSRSEMNVSTLELGDSALYLCASREGAETQYFGPGTRLLVL.

This chain connects TRBV4-1 to TRBJ2-5; TRBD2 matches 10 bases. The V gene's germline CDR1 is MGHRA and CDR2 YSYEKL. CDR3 length equals 18 residues. The ends lost 0 bases at V and 5 bases at J; junction bases unmatched: 12. The CDR3 sequence: CASSQEVAFKTSGETQYF. CDR3 DNA sequence: TGCGCCAGCAGCCAAGAAGTTGCCTTCAAGACTAGCGGGGAGACCCAGTACTTC.

CDR3 amino acids: CASSPVKGENIQYF. The CDR3, as DNA: TGTGCCAGTAGTCCCGTTAAGGGGGAAAACATTCAGTACTTC. The genes are TRBV19 and TRBJ2-4, with D tentatively TRBD1 (6 bases). The V gene lost 5 bases and the J gene lost 5 bases, with 13 bases spanning the gap. Germline assignment: CDR1 LNHDA and CDR2 SQIVND (reference sequence). The CDR3 contains 14 residues. The entire variable domain, with the rest obtained from reference TRBV19 and TRBJ2-4, is as follows: DGGITQSPKYLFRKEGQNVTLSCEQNLNHDAMYWYRQDPGQGLRLIYYSQIVNDFQKGDIAEGYSVSREKKESFPLTVTSAQKNPTAFYLCASSPVKGENIQYFGAGTRLSVL.

The CDR3 is CSVPGQEFLRDYGYTF. CDR3 sequence (DNA): TGCAGCGTTCCCGGACAGGAGTTTTTGAGGGACTATGGCTACACCTTC. This chain connects TRBV29-1 to TRBJ1-2; 7 bases are shared with TRBD1. CDR3 length equals 16 residues. From germline, CDR1 is SQVTM and CDR2 ANQGSEA. With V trimmed by 5 bases and J by 3 bases, 15 bases remained unmatched. Using reference TRBV29-1 and TRBJ1-2 for the parts outside the CDR3, the full variable domain is SAVISQKPSRDICQRGTSLTIQCQVDSQVTMMFWYRQQPGQSLTLIATANQGSEATYESGFVIDKFPISRPNLTFSTLTVSNMSPEDSSIYLCSVPGQEFLRDYGYTFGSGTRLTVV.

The chain combines TRBV5-1 with TRBJ2-6; perhaps TRBD2 as D (7 bases). The CDR3 has 17 residues. Between the trimmed V and J ends, which lost 3 bases and 3 bases, there was a span of 16 bases. CDR1 is SGHRS and CDR2 is YFSETQ in the germline V gene. CDR3 nucleotides: TGCGCCAGCAGCTCCTTGGGAGGGGGAAGTGGGGCCAACGTCCTGACTTTC. This codes for CASSSLGGGSGANVLTF.

DNA for the CDR3: TGTGCCAGCAGCTCGGGCGGACAGGGAGGAAACACCATATATTTT. It codes for CASSSGGQGGNTIYF. This chain links TRBV5-4 with TRBJ1-3; 8 positions match TRBD1. This CDR3 comprises 15 residues. Per the germline V gene, CDR1 is SGHNT and CDR2 is YYREEE (reference sequence). The V and J ends lost 3 bases and 4 bases, in that order; junction bases with no gene match: 6.

The CDR3 is CAISESEGRVGPEAFF. CDR3 bases: TGTGCCATCAGTGAGTCGGAGGGAAGGGTTGGGCCTGAAGCTTTCTTT. V usage is TRBV10-3 and J usage is TRBJ1-1; D ambiguous. Germline V CDR1 and CDR2: ENHRY, SYGVKD. This CDR3 comprises 16 residues. Trimming shortened V by 0 bases and J by 6 bases, and 17 bases separated the two germline ends.

The genes are TRBV7-3 and TRBJ2-3; tentatively, D is TRBD2 (5 bases). Germline CDR1 reads SGHTA; CDR2 reads FQGTGA. This CDR3 spans 14 amino acids. V lost 6 bases, J lost 1 base, and 11 bases lay in between. The CDR3 nucleotides read TGTGCCAGCAGGTCTGGAGGTGGCACAGATACGCAGTATTTT. Its protein product is CASRSGGGTDTQYF.

The chain is built from TRBV2 and TRBJ1-6; 7 positions match TRBD1. J gave up 9 bases and V 4 bases, and 9 bases lay outside the gene matches. The CDR3 has 15 amino acids. From germline, CDR1 is SNHLY and CDR2 FYNNEI. Here the CDR3 reads CASSVQTGRSSPLHF. The CDR3 nucleotides read TGTGCCAGCAGTGTTCAGACAGGGAGGAGTTCACCCCTCCACTTT.

This chain uses TRBV30 with TRBJ1-4; no reliable D call. V was trimmed by 0 bases and J by 10 bases, leaving 12 bases between them. This CDR3 is built from 13 residues. Germline V gene data show CDR1 as GTSNPN and CDR2 as SVGIG (reference sequence). CDR3 loop: CAWSVAGTRKLFF. CDR3 sequence (DNA): TGTGCCTGGAGTGTCGCAGGAACTAGAAAACTGTTTTTT.

V is TRBV19 and J is TRBJ2-4; TRBD1 agrees at 8 bases. Per the germline V gene, CDR1 is LNHDA and CDR2 is SQIVND (reference sequence). V trimming: 6 bases; J trimming: 7 bases; junction bases outside the gene matches: 2. The CDR3 consists of 12 residues. The CDR3 loop is CASRDRANIQYF. CDR3 bases: TGTGCCAGTAGGGACAGGGCGAACATTCAGTACTTC. The variable domain in full, with the rest retrieved from reference TRBV19 and TRBJ2-4, is DGGITQSPKYLFRKEGQNVTLSCEQNLNHDAMYWYRQDPGQGLRLIYYSQIVNDFQKGDIAEGYSVSREKKESFPLTVTSAQKNPTAFYLCASRDRANIQYFGAGTRLSVL.

V gene TRBV30 combines with J gene TRBJ1-5, with D possibly TRBD1 on 6 matching bases. CDR3 length: 13 amino acids. The germline V and J ends were trimmed by 2 bases and 7 bases, with 12 bases remaining between them. From germline, CDR1 is GTSNPN and CDR2 SVGIG (reference sequence). The CDR3 loop reads CAWSLQGSQPQHF. The CDR3 nucleotides are TGTGCCTGGAGTCTACAGGGCTCCCAGCCCCAGCATTTT.

J is TRBJ1-2 and V is TRBV11-2; D is unclear. Germline CDR1 reads SGHAT; CDR2 reads FQNNGV. This CDR3 is 14 amino acids long. The V end was cut by 4 bases, the J end by 0 bases, with 9 bases between. As DNA, the CDR3 is TGTGCCAGCAGCTCGAGGAGGGCTAACTATGGCTACACCTTC. Its protein product is CASSSRRANYGYTF.

The genes are TRBV10-2 and TRBJ1-1, with 7 bases lining up with TRBD1. Per the germline V gene, CDR1 is WSHSY and CDR2 is SAAADI. After removal of 4 bases from V and 1 base from J, the junction contained 9 bases not matched to a gene. There are 16 residues in the CDR3. The CDR3 bases are TGCGCCAGCAGTGGACAGGGACGTAACGAGAACACTGAAGCTTTCTTT. This gives the protein CASSGQGRNENTEAFF.

The CDR3 coding sequence is TGTGCCAGCAGCGAGGACAGCCACTATGGCTACACCTTC. It is translated as CASSEDSHYGYTF. V and J are TRBV6-5 and TRBJ1-2; TRBD1 is a possible D gene (6 bases). Trimming removed 6 bases at V and 3 bases at J, with 11 bases between. The CDR3 length is 13 residues. Germline-derived CDR1 and CDR2 are MNHEY and SVGAGI.

V usage is TRBV30 and J usage is TRBJ2-1; 10 nucleotides line up with TRBD1. This CDR3 region has 15 residues. Germline V gene data show CDR1 as GTSNPN and CDR2 as SVGIG (reference sequence). Losses at the gene ends were 5 bases for V and 7 bases for J; bases not matched to a gene: 11. In DNA form, the CDR3 reads TGTGCCTGGGGCCTAGACAGGGGGCGCAGTAATGAGCAGTTCTTC. It is translated as CAWGLDRGRSNEQFF.

This chain links TRBV2 with TRBJ2-7; 7 nucleotides align to TRBD1. This CDR3 is 15 amino acids long. After removal of 8 bases from V and 1 base from J, the junction contained 11 bases not matched to a gene. CDR1 is SNHLY and CDR2 is FYNNEI in the germline V gene. The CDR3 DNA is TGTGCCAGCTCAGGGGACAGTGTTGTATCCTACGAGCAGTACGTC. Residues: CASSGDSVVSYEQYV.

This clone was counted a single time. Its ends do not fully match the called genes, so a read error is possible. The V gene is TRBV7-2, the J gene TRBJ1-2, with 9 bases that match TRBD1. CDR3 length equals 13 residues. In germline, CDR1 is SGHTA, CDR2 FQGNSA. The chain's CDR3 is CASSLGTGVSFFF. The CDR3 coding sequence is TGTGCCAGCAGCTTAGGGACAGGGGTTTCCTTTTTCTTC.

The rearrangement joins TRBV2 to TRBJ2-4; 8 positions agree with TRBD1. The CDR3 spans 16 residues. V lost 1 base and J lost 4; bases outside the gene matches: 6. CDR1 SNHLY and CDR2 FYNNEI come from the germline V gene. For the CDR3, the DNA is TGTGCCAGCAGTGAAGATAGAGGACAGGGAAAAAACATTCAGTACTTC. It codes for CASSEDRGQGKNIQYF.

V gene TRBV30 combines with J gene TRBJ1-1; tentative D call: TRBD1 (6 bases). V was pared by 5 bases and J by 1 base, with 14 bases between. CDR1 and CDR2 from the germline V gene are GTSNPN and SVGIG (reference sequence). CDR3 size: 14 residues. The chain's CDR3 is CAWREGVGNTEAFF. In DNA, the CDR3 is TGTGCCTGGCGGGAGGGGGTAGGGAACACTGAAGCTTTCTTT.

The rearrangement joins TRBV12-3 or TRBV12-4 to TRBJ2-1, with a possible D match to TRBD1 (6 bases). The CDR3 consists of 11 residues. V lost 7 bases and J 13 bases, leaving 14 bases between the germline ends. CDR3 sequence: CASTLGAEQFF. CDR3 nucleotide sequence: TGTGCCAGCACCCTGGGGGCAGAACAGTTCTTC.

The chain recombines TRBV4-1 with TRBJ2-1; 12 bases fit TRBD2. V was pared by 0 bases and J by 7 bases, with 4 bases of the junction left unmatched. The CDR3 has 16 residues. CDR1 MGHRA and CDR2 YSYEKL come from the germline V gene. CDR3 sequence (DNA): TGCGCCAGCAGCCAAGATCTAGCGGGGGGGGGAAATGAGCAGTTCTTC. Amino acid sequence: CASSQDLAGGGNEQFF.